This T cell receptor beta chain originates from a study of shared clonotypes between healthy human individuals. The sample holds one count of this clone. Donors had no recently reported acute infections or vaccinations and were HIV-negative. Sorted-subset replicate PCRs used roughly 220 ng DNA, around 27,000 T cell genomes. Using immunoSEQ multiplex PCR, the repertoire was profiled, and TCRdb retains in-frame clones only, with some absent. The sample yields approximately 2.5 million clones, 90% to 95% seen once. V lost 3 bases and J lost 4, with 10 bases in between. This CDR3 spans 13 amino acids. From germline, CDR1 is ENHRY and CDR2 SYGVKD.

The chain links TRBV10-3 to TRBJ2-7; no definite D call. The sample comprised naive CD4+ T cells from PBMCs. The subset here: CD45RA+ positively selected. The receptor's source is a man younger than 35 in good health. Some clones in this sample may be carry-over from other donors' samples. The CDR3 reads CAISDYDRYEQYF. Written as DNA, the CDR3 is TGTGCCATCAGTGATTATGACCGGTACGAGCAGTACTTC.